Following are 24 T cell receptor beta chains from one sample sequenced in a study of technical replicates of blood from a handful of donors. The data were produced by immunoSEQ multiplex PCR, yet TCRdb's version contains in-frame clones alone and is incomplete. Of approximately 59,000 clones in the sample, more than 75% were seen once. The source material was PBMCs. All receptors come from a human donor in good health. Some clones in this sample may be carry-over from other donors' samples.

The V call is TRBV4-1, the J call TRBJ2-7; D is possibly TRBD1 (5 bases). CDR1 and CDR2 (germline): MGHRA, YSYEKL. V lost 1 base, J lost 5 bases, and 15 bases lay in between. This CDR3 is built from 15 residues. CDR3 in amino acids: CASSQGGLSLNEQYF. Written as DNA, the CDR3 is TGCGCCAGCAGCCAAGGGGGCCTTTCTTTGAACGAGCAGTACTTC.

This clone is a singleton in its sample. This chain links TRBV12-5 with TRBJ1-5; D is unclear. This CDR3 is 14 amino acids long. V lost 2 bases to trimming and J lost 2 bases, with 7 bases between them. Per germline, CDR1 LGHNT and CDR2 FRNRAP. In DNA form, the CDR3 reads TGTGCTAGTGGTTTGAGAGTGGGCAATCAGCCCCAGCATTTT. It translates to CASGLRVGNQPQHF. Full variable domain (outside the CDR3, taken from reference TRBV12-5 and TRBJ1-5): DARVTQTPRHKVTEMGQEVTMRCQPILGHNTVFWYRQTMMQGLELLAYFRNRAPLDDSGMPKDRFSAEMPDATLATLKIQPSEPRDSAVYFCASGLRVGNQPQHFGDGTRLSIL.

The rearrangement links TRBV7-6 to TRBJ2-7; 9 nucleotides agree with TRBD2. V shed 3 bases, J shed 7 bases, and the junction held 4 bases outside the gene matches. Germline loops: CDR1 SGHVS, CDR2 FNYEAQ. The CDR3 consists of 13 residues. CDR3: CASSFSGSREQYF. In DNA form, the CDR3 reads TGTGCCAGCAGCTTTAGCGGGAGCAGGGAGCAGTACTTC.

This sequence joins TRBV4-3 and TRBJ2-7, with D uncertain. The V gene lost 3 bases and the J gene lost 6 bases, with 12 bases spanning the gap. The CDR3 sequence is 13 residues long. Germline V lookup: CDR1 LGHNA, CDR2 YSLEER. The CDR3 spells CASSHQEVGEQYF. The DNA for the CDR3 is TGCGCCAGCAGCCACCAAGAGGTGGGCGAGCAGTACTTC.

The rearrangement joins TRBV9 to TRBJ2-7; 10 nucleotides align to TRBD1. J was trimmed by 5 bases and V by 3 bases; bases with no gene match: 8. The germline gives CDR1 SGDLS, CDR2 YYNGEE. The CDR3 covers 15 residues. The CDR3 DNA reads TGTGCCAGCAGCGGGTGGACAGGGGGAATAGACGAGCAGTACTTC. It specifies CASSGWTGGIDEQYF.

This rearrangement joins TRBV6-5 to TRBJ1-2; D call uncertain. Germline loops: CDR1 MNHEY, CDR2 SVGAGI. CDR3 length equals 14 residues. Trimming cost V 0 bases and J 5 bases, with 10 bases left between them. The CDR3 here is CASSYSSHGYGYTF. As DNA, the CDR3 is TGTGCCAGCAGTTACTCGAGTCACGGGTATGGCTACACCTTC.

This chain connects TRBV27 to TRBJ1-6; 7 bases are a match to TRBD1. From germline, CDR1 is MNHEY and CDR2 SMNVEV (reference sequence). This CDR3 spans 16 amino acids. The V segment lost 3 bases and the J segment 7 bases; nucleotides outside the gene matches: 9. The DNA of the CDR3 is TGTGCCAGCAGTTTGGCCCCGACAGGGCAGAATTCACCCCTCCACTTT. Protein product: CASSLAPTGQNSPLHF.

The DNA for the CDR3 is TGTGCCAGCAGCTTGGTAGGCAGGCTAAACTATGGCTACACCTTC. Translated, it gives CASSLVGRLNYGYTF. The rearrangement joins TRBV5-4 to TRBJ1-2, with D unresolved. The germline gives CDR1 SGHNT, CDR2 YYREEE (reference sequence). V shed 0 bases and J shed 2 bases, with 11 bases lying between them. CDR3 size: 15 residues.

The chain joins TRBV11-2 to TRBJ1-6, with D hard to call. Germline values: CDR1 SGHAT, CDR2 FQNNGV. This CDR3 contains 15 residues. V shed 5 bases and J shed 7 bases, with 15 bases lying between them. The CDR3 DNA reads TGTGCCAGCAGCGCGAACCCGGGGAAAAATTCACCCCTCCACTTT. Encoded protein: CASSANPGKNSPLHF.

The chain employs TRBV5-6 and TRBJ2-3; the D is unclear. CDR3 length equals 15 residues. Per germline, CDR1 SGHDT and CDR2 YYEEEE. V was shortened by 1 base and J by 2 bases, with 11 bases between the two germline ends. CDR3 sequence: CASSLNSYTTDTQYF. In nucleotides, the CDR3 is TGTGCCAGCAGCTTGAATAGCTATACCACAGATACGCAGTATTTT.

The chain uses TRBV7-9 and TRBJ2-7; 8 nucleotides match TRBD2. This CDR3 comprises 16 residues. Germline values: CDR1 SEHNR, CDR2 FQNEAQ (reference sequence). V was pared by 3 bases and J by 0 bases, with 7 bases of the junction left unmatched. CDR3 amino acids: CASSFLAGLDSYEQYF. CDR3 coding DNA: TGTGCCAGCAGCTTCTTAGCGGGACTCGACTCCTACGAGCAGTACTTC. The variable domain in full, completed from reference TRBV7-9 and TRBJ2-7, reads DTGVSQNPRHKITKRGQNVTFRCDPISEHNRLYWYRQTLGQGPEFLTYFQNEAQLEKSRLLSDRFSAERPKGSFSTLEIQRTEQGDSAMYLCASSFLAGLDSYEQYFGPGTRLTVT.

V is TRBV11-1 and J is TRBJ2-7; D not resolved. The CDR3 is 15 amino acids. The germline V gene has CDR1 SGHAT and CDR2 FQDESV (reference sequence). The V gene lost 3 bases and the J gene lost 1 base, with 13 bases spanning the gap. The DNA of the CDR3 is TGTGCCAGCAGCTTGTCGAGAGTAGTGTCCTACGAGCAGTACTTC. This translates into CASSLSRVVSYEQYF.

V is TRBV4-3 and J is TRBJ2-6; 7 nucleotides agree with TRBD2. This CDR3 spans 17 amino acids. J gave up 0 bases and V 1 base, and 3 bases lay outside the gene matches. CDR1 is LGHNA, CDR2 YSLEER, per germline. The CDR3 nucleotides are TGCGCCAGCAGCCAAGTAGGGAGGGTCTCTGGGGCCAACGTCCTGACTTTC. This gives the protein CASSQVGRVSGANVLTF.

This chain links TRBV25-1 with TRBJ2-7, with 10 nucleotides matching TRBD1. J was trimmed by 3 bases and V by 8 bases; bases with no gene match: 4. The CDR3 consists of 13 residues. Germline assignment: CDR1 MGHDK and CDR2 SYGVNS. The CDR3 region has the DNA TGTGCCAGCGGAGGACAGGGGGGCTACGAGCAGTACTTC. Translated: CASGGQGGYEQYF.

The chain combines TRBV4-1 with TRBJ2-5, with D possibly matching TRBD2 (6 bases). Germline CDR1 MGHRA, CDR2 YSYEKL. The CDR3 totals 17 residues. V dropped 3 bases and J dropped 5 bases, with 22 bases sitting between them. CDR3 protein: CASSQGGRAKAGETQYF. The CDR3 nucleotides are TGCGCCAGCAGCCAGGGGGGAAGGGCCAAGGCGGGGGAGACCCAGTACTTC.

A single count supports this clone. The genes are TRBV5-1 and TRBJ2-3; 7 nucleotides align to TRBD1. V lost 3 bases to trimming and J lost 3 bases; unmatched junction nucleotides: 4. Looked up from germline, CDR1 is SGHRS and CDR2 is YFSETQ. The CDR3 consists of 14 residues. The CDR3 loop reads CASSSGTETDTQYF. The DNA for the CDR3 is TGCGCCAGCAGCTCTGGGACAGAGACAGATACGCAGTATTTT.

The rearrangement uses TRBV29-1 and TRBJ2-5; TRBD2 might be the D (6 bases). The germline V gene has CDR1 SQVTM and CDR2 ANQGSEA. V lost 3 bases and J 4 bases, leaving 12 bases between the germline ends. The CDR3 runs to 13 residues. The CDR3 sequence: CSVDGGTRETQYF. The CDR3 DNA reads as TGCAGCGTTGACGGAGGGACCCGAGAGACCCAGTACTTC. Supplemented by reference TRBV29-1 and TRBJ2-5, the full variable domain reads SAVISQKPSRDICQRGTSLTIQCQVDSQVTMMFWYRQQPGQSLTLIATANQGSEATYESGFVIDKFPISRPNLTFSTLTVSNMSPEDSSIYLCSVDGGTRETQYFGPGTRLLVL.

This chain joins TRBV5-6 and TRBJ2-2, with D unresolved. The V and J ends lost 4 bases and 1 base respectively, with 8 bases between them. Looked up from germline, CDR1 is SGHDT and CDR2 is YYEEEE. This CDR3 is 14 amino acids long. The CDR3 DNA sequence: TGTGCCAGCAGCCTGCGGTTGAACACCGGGGAGCTGTTTTTT. This codes for CASSLRLNTGELFF.

The V and J genes are TRBV9 and TRBJ2-7; no reliable D call. The germline V and J ends were trimmed by 0 bases and 6 bases, with 7 bases remaining between them. The V gene's germline CDR1 is SGDLS and CDR2 YYNGEE. The CDR3 runs to 12 residues. Here the CDR3 reads CASSVDRGEQYF. As DNA, the CDR3 is TGTGCCAGCAGCGTAGACCGAGGCGAGCAGTACTTC.

The chain carries TRBV20-1 and TRBJ1-2, with a tentative D call TRBD1 (5 bases). Germline CDR1 DFQATT, CDR2 SNEGSKA (reference sequence). The CDR3 runs 11 residues. The CDR3 bases are TGCATGGAACGGGGGAAGAATGGCTACACCTTC. Its protein product is CMERGKNGYTF.

V is TRBV11-1 and J is TRBJ2-7; D perhaps matches TRBD1 (6 bases). CDR3 length: 14 residues. CDR1 SGHAT and CDR2 FQDESV come from the germline V gene (reference sequence). Trimming removed 5 bases at V and 7 bases at J, with 18 bases between. The CDR3 loop reads CASSRYQGGVEQYF. For the CDR3, the DNA is TGTGCCAGCAGCCGTTATCAAGGGGGAGTGGAGCAGTACTTC.

J is TRBJ2-6 and V is TRBV28; a weak D match, TRBD2 (5 bases). Trimming shortened V by 7 bases and J by 4 bases, and 17 bases separated the two germline ends. The CDR3 is 16 residues long. CDR1 and CDR2 from the germline V gene are MDHEN and SYDVKM. The CDR3 DNA sequence: TGTGCCAGCACTAATACTGGTCCGGGAGGGGCCAACGTCCTGACTTTC. This encodes CASTNTGPGGANVLTF.

In DNA form, the CDR3 reads TGCGCCAGCAGCCAAGATGTTCTAGCGGGACCACCCAATGAGCAGTTCTTC. Protein sequence: CASSQDVLAGPPNEQFF. This rearrangement joins TRBV4-3 to TRBJ2-1; 9 bases line up with TRBD2. This CDR3 has 17 residues. Germline CDR1 LGHNA, CDR2 YSLEER. Trimming removed 0 bases from V and 6 bases from J; junction bases left unmatched: 9.

This clone occurred once. The chain carries TRBV7-2 and TRBJ2-5; weak D call: TRBD2 (6 bases). The V gene lost 2 bases and the J gene lost 0 bases, with 10 bases spanning the gap. Germline lookup yields CDR1 SGHTA and CDR2 FQGNSA. CDR3 length: 15 amino acids. The CDR3 sequence is CASSLMKRDQETQYF. CDR3 DNA sequence: TGTGCCAGCAGCTTAATGAAGCGGGACCAAGAGACCCAGTACTTC. Using reference TRBV7-2 and TRBJ2-5 for the parts outside the CDR3, the full variable domain is GAGVSQSPSNKVTEKGKDVELRCDPISGHTALYWYRQSLGQGLEFLIYFQGNSAPDKSGLPSDRFSAERTGGSVSTLTIQRTQQEDSAVYLCASSLMKRDQETQYFGPGTRLLVL.